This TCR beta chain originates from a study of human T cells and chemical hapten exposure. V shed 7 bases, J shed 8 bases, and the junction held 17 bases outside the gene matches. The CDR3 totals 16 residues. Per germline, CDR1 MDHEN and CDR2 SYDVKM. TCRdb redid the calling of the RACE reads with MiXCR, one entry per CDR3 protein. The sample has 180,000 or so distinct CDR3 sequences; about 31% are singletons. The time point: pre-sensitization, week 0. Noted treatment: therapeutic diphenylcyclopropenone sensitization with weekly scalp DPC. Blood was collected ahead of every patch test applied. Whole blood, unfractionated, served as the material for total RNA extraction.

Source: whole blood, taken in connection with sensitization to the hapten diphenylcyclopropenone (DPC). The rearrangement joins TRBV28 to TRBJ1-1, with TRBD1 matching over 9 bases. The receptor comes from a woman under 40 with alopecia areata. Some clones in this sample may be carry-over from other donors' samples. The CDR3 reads CASTLPQGQGRFEAFF. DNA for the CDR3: TGTGCCAGCACCTTACCCCAAGGACAGGGGCGGTTCGAAGCTTTCTTT. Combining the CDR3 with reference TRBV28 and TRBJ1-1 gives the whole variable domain DVKVTQSSRYLVKRTGEKVFLECVQDMDHENMFWYRQDPGLGLRLIYFSYDVKMKEKGDIPEGYSVSREKKERFSLILESASTNQTSMYLCASTLPQGQGRFEAFFGQGTRLTVV.